These 11 T cell receptor beta chains came from one sample sequenced in a study of T cell changes during pregnancy in multiple sclerosis. Only in-frame clones appear in the TCRdb table, and some are missing; sequencing was by immunoSEQ multiplex PCR. The sample holds tens of thousands of clones, around 90% seen once. This sample comprised peripheral blood, obtained after pregnancy. All receptors derive from a female donor with multiple sclerosis, enrolled in a pregnancy study.

The J gene is TRBJ2-7, the V gene TRBV27, with 9 bases fitting TRBD1. The germline gives CDR1 MNHEY, CDR2 SMNVEV (reference sequence). J lost 3 bases, V lost 7 bases, and 10 bases had no gene match. The CDR3 sequence is 15 residues long. For the CDR3, the DNA is TGTGCCAGCAAAAAGCCCGGGACAGGGCTCTACGAGCAGTACTTC. This codes for CASKKPGTGLYEQYF.

The chain carries TRBV9 and TRBJ2-1, with 8 bases aligning to TRBD1. The CDR3 runs 13 residues. Losses at the gene ends were 3 bases for V and 7 bases for J; bases not matched to a gene: 3. Germline V gene data show CDR1 as SGDLS and CDR2 as YYNGEE. The CDR3 spells CASSGQGTNEQFF. The DNA of the CDR3 is TGTGCCAGCAGCGGACAGGGGACGAATGAGCAGTTCTTC. Full variable domain (rest looked up from reference TRBV9 and TRBJ2-1): DSGVTQTPKHLITATGQRVTLRCSPRSGDLSVYWYQQSLDQGLQFLIQYYNGEERAKGNILERFSAQQFPDLHSELNLSSLELGDSALYFCASSGQGTNEQFFGPGTRLTVL.

The chain carries TRBV10-2 and TRBJ1-5; TRBD1 agrees at 11 bases. Trimming took 9 bases from V and 3 from J; bases not matched to a gene: 4. Germline lookup yields CDR1 WSHSY and CDR2 SAAADI. The CDR3 contains 14 residues. CDR3 protein: CASRGQGDNQPQHF. The CDR3 nucleotides read TGCGCCAGTAGGGGACAGGGGGACAATCAGCCCCAGCATTTT.

The CDR3 spells CAWSVLSGRRNIQYF. The CDR3 nucleotides read TGTGCCTGGAGTGTACTATCCGGGAGGAGAAACATTCAGTACTTC. V usage is TRBV30 and J usage is TRBJ2-4, with TRBD2 matching over 7 bases. Germline CDR1 reads GTSNPN; CDR2 reads SVGIG (reference sequence). This CDR3 has 15 residues. J gave up 6 bases and V 0 bases, and 8 bases lay outside the gene matches.

V is TRBV5-4 and J is TRBJ2-2; 8 bases match TRBD2. Looked up from germline, CDR1 is SGHNT and CDR2 is YYREEE (reference sequence). V was pared by 0 bases and J by 5 bases, with 9 bases of the junction left unmatched. The CDR3 consists of 17 residues. CDR3 DNA sequence: TGTGCCAGCAGCTTGGTTCGGGGCGGGAGGTTTACCGGGGAGCTGTTTTTT. This gives the protein CASSLVRGGRFTGELFF.

The V call is TRBV6-1, the J call TRBJ1-4, with a tentative D call TRBD1 (6 bases). With 5 bases removed from V and 4 bases from J, the gap between germline ends came to 8 bases. The CDR3 spans 13 residues. The germline V gene encodes CDR1 MNHNS and CDR2 SASEGT. The chain's CDR3 is CASSWTVNEKLFF. CDR3 nucleotides: TGTGCCAGCAGTTGGACAGTTAATGAAAAACTGTTTTTT.

The chain combines TRBV30 with TRBJ2-5, with TRBD2 matching over 16 bases. Germline assignment: CDR1 GTSNPN and CDR2 SVGIG (reference sequence). The CDR3 loop spans 17 amino acids. The J segment lost 5 bases and the V segment lost 7 bases, leaving 13 bases of the junction unmatched. CDR3 DNA sequence: TGTGCCTCGACTCCGGGACTAGCGGGAGGGCCAGGGGAGACCCAGTACTTC. It encodes CASTPGLAGGPGETQYF.

The chain is built from TRBV19 and TRBJ2-2; TRBD2 might be the D (6 bases). The CDR3 has 14 amino acids. In germline, CDR1 is LNHDA, CDR2 SQIVND (reference sequence). Trimming pared 6 bases from V and 6 bases from J, leaving 14 bases between. The CDR3 sequence: CASRGNWGAGELFF. The CDR3 DNA is TGTGCCAGTAGGGGGAACTGGGGGGCCGGGGAGCTGTTTTTT.

J is TRBJ2-7 and V is TRBV28, with 9 bases matching TRBD1. The germline V gene has CDR1 MDHEN and CDR2 SYDVKM. This CDR3 is 15 amino acids long. The J segment lost 0 bases and the V segment lost 6 bases, leaving 6 bases of the junction unmatched. This CDR3 is CASSPAGQGSYEQYF. The CDR3 DNA sequence: TGTGCCAGCAGCCCAGCGGGACAGGGCTCCTACGAGCAGTACTTC.

The rearrangement uses TRBV5-1 and TRBJ1-2, with D maybe TRBD1 (6 bases). Germline V gives CDR1 SGHRS, CDR2 YFSETQ. CDR3 length equals 15 residues. The germline V and J ends were trimmed by 0 bases and 1 base, with 10 bases remaining between them. CDR3 bases: TGCGCCAGCAGCTTGGGACCAGGGGATAACTATGGCTACACCTTC. Amino acids: CASSLGPGDNYGYTF.

The chain has TRBV5-4 and TRBJ1-3; no reliable D call. CDR3 length equals 14 residues. Looked up from germline, CDR1 is SGHNT and CDR2 is YYREEE (reference sequence). The V end lost 4 bases, the J end lost 2 bases, and 10 bases lay between the germline ends. The CDR3 nucleotides read TGTGCCAGCAGCCGTCGAGGGCCTGGAAACACCATATATTTT. Protein product: CASSRRGPGNTIYF.